This TCR beta chain is from a study of blood T cell repertoires in COVID-19. Study-wide context: There were acute and convalescent COVID-19 samples, and they came from the United States, Italy and Spain. T cells, B-cell-depleted T cells, or PBMCs supplied cDNA or gDNA.

Germline values: CDR1 SGHTA, CDR2 FQGNSA. The CDR3 totals 14 residues. The V and J ends lost 3 bases and 4 bases respectively, with 12 bases between them. How the authors handled the data: Scientists estimated how many nucleated cells there were by amplifying reference gene primers. Profiled with immunoSEQ multiplex PCR; TCRdb holds only in-frame clones, not every one. The D gene and trimming were derived from the DNA, and the V and J assignments and clone size from that table. The repertoire consists of 7,300 or so clones, with just over 85% occurring once and the leading ten covering 5.5% to 8.5%. This clonotype originated in a woman aged 50 to 60 with active or convalescent COVID-19. The rearrangement uses TRBV7-2 and TRBJ1-2, with a possible D match to TRBD1 (6 bases). The sample comprised peripheral blood. CDR3 DNA sequence: TGTGCCAGCAGCTTTACAGGGTCCGTCTATGGCTACACCTTC. Amino acid sequence: CASSFTGSVYGYTF.